Listed below are T cell receptor beta chains from one sample, sequenced in a study of OX40 agonist ivuxolimab in advanced cancers. Data came from immunoSEQ multiplex PCR; TCRdb stores just in-frame clones and leaves some out. This sample has fewer than 85,000 clones, with roughly 85% found just once. Here the sequenced sample was CD4+ or CD8+ T cells sorted from blood, taken in a trial of the OX40 agonist ivuxolimab. Receptor source: an adult with an advanced solid tumor such as melanoma, head and neck, liver or kidney cancer. Each CDR3 is given with its conserved first and last residue. D genes are given only for firm matches. Clone size is given for some rows only: seen once, a few or many times, or a class if the clone is expanded.

j_gene: TRBJ2-1
abundance: -
v_gene: TRBV6-5
d_gene: -
CDR3aa: CASSPPHDGYNEQFF
CDR3nt: TGTGCCAGCTCCCCCCCGCACGATGGCTACAATGAGCAGTTCTTC

j_gene: TRBJ2-5
abundance: -
v_gene: TRBV11-2
d_gene: -
CDR3aa: CASSLYRGQETQYF
CDR3nt: TGTGCCAGCAGCTTATACCGGGGGCAAGAGACCCAGTACTTC

j_gene: TRBJ1-6
abundance: -
v_gene: TRBV27
d_gene: -
CDR3aa: CASSFHGARSPLHF
CDR3nt: TGTGCCAGCAGTTTCCATGGGGCGCGGTCACCCCTCCACTTT

j_gene: TRBJ1-3
abundance: -
v_gene: TRBV4-1
d_gene: -
CDR3aa: CASSLTDLSGNTIYF
CDR3nt: TGCGCCAGCAGCCTGACCGACCTCTCTGGAAACACCATATATTTT

j_gene: TRBJ1-2
abundance: -
v_gene: TRBV28
d_gene: -
CDR3aa: CASSLKGYGYTF
CDR3nt: TGTGCCAGCAGTTTGAAGGGGTATGGCTACACCTTC

j_gene: TRBJ2-5
abundance: few
v_gene: TRBV7-2
d_gene: -
CDR3aa: CASSLGVETQYF
CDR3nt: TGTGCCAGCAGCTTGGGTGTGGAGACCCAGTACTTC

j_gene: TRBJ2-5
abundance: -
v_gene: TRBV6-5
d_gene: TRBD2
CDR3aa: CASSGTRETQYF
CDR3nt: TGTGCCAGCAGCGGGACTAGAGAGACCCAGTACTTC

j_gene: TRBJ2-7
abundance: -
v_gene: TRBV6-6
d_gene: -
CDR3aa: CASSYSKGRGDEQYF
CDR3nt: TGTGCCAGCAGTTACTCGAAGGGCAGGGGAGACGAGCAGTACTTC

j_gene: TRBJ1-5
abundance: -
v_gene: TRBV27
d_gene: -
CDR3aa: CASSLNRVQPQHF
CDR3nt: TGTGCCAGCAGTTTGAACAGGGTACAGCCCCAGCATTTT

j_gene: TRBJ1-2
abundance: -
v_gene: TRBV19
d_gene: -
CDR3aa: CASSISPSGGYTF
CDR3nt: TGTGCCAGTAGTATCTCCCCGTCGGGAGGCTACACCTTC

j_gene: TRBJ2-5
abundance: -
v_gene: TRBV11-2
d_gene: -
CDR3aa: CASSLGVQETQYF
CDR3nt: TGTGCCAGCAGCTTGGGAGTCCAAGAGACCCAGTACTTC

j_gene: TRBJ2-1
abundance: -
v_gene: TRBV9
d_gene: TRBD2
CDR3aa: CASSVTGTSGGVNEQFF
CDR3nt: TGTGCCAGCAGCGTTACCGGGACTAGCGGGGGGGTGAATGAGCAGTTCTTC

j_gene: TRBJ2-5
abundance: -
v_gene: TRBV7-2
d_gene: TRBD1
CDR3aa: CASSPDRGSETQYF
CDR3nt: TGTGCCAGCAGCCCGGACAGGGGGTCTGAGACCCAGTACTTC

j_gene: TRBJ2-2
abundance: -
v_gene: TRBV2
d_gene: TRBD1
CDR3aa: CASSERGQVGNTGELFF
CDR3nt: TGTGCCAGCAGTGAAAGGGGACAGGTCGGGAACACCGGGGAGCTGTTTTTT

j_gene: TRBJ2-3
abundance: -
v_gene: TRBV7-2
d_gene: -
CDR3aa: CASSREDTQYF
CDR3nt: TGTGCCAGCAGCCGTGAAGATACGCAGTATTTT

j_gene: TRBJ1-3
abundance: once
v_gene: TRBV10-1
d_gene: -
CDR3aa: CASRICGLGSGNTIYF
CDR3nt: TGCGCCAGCAGGATATGCGGCCTGGGGTCTGGAAACACCATATATTTT

j_gene: TRBJ2-2
abundance: -
v_gene: TRBV7-9
d_gene: TRBD1
CDR3aa: CASSPLRQGATGELFF
CDR3nt: TGTGCCAGCAGCCCCTTGAGGCAGGGGGCGACCGGGGAGCTGTTTTTT

j_gene: TRBJ2-6
abundance: -
v_gene: TRBV5-4
d_gene: -
CDR3aa: CASSPEVANVLTF
CDR3nt: TGTGCCAGCAGCCCCGAGGTGGCCAACGTCCTGACTTTC

j_gene: TRBJ1-5
abundance: -
v_gene: TRBV4-1
d_gene: TRBD1
CDR3aa: CASSHVPGQGKGDQPQHF
CDR3nt: TGCGCCAGCAGCCATGTGCCGGGACAGGGGAAAGGAGATCAGCCCCAGCATTTT

j_gene: TRBJ2-2
abundance: -
v_gene: TRBV9
d_gene: -
CDR3aa: CASSRLQGGSGTGELFF
CDR3nt: TGTGCCAGCAGCCGTCTACAGGGCGGGTCGGGCACCGGGGAGCTGTTTTTT